What follows are 4 T cell receptor beta chains derived from one specimen sequenced in a study of T cell responses to AZD1222 COVID-19 vaccine. Sequencing was performed with immunoSEQ multiplex PCR; in TCRdb, only in-frame clones are kept and a portion is missing. The sample lists around 170,000 clones; under 95% were seen once. This specimen was peripheral blood, taken on day 0 of AZD1222 vaccination. The receptors here all came from an adult in good health.

This clone was counted a single time. J is TRBJ1-2 and V is TRBV12-3 or TRBV12-4; D gene unclear. The CDR3 has 12 residues. V shed 3 bases and J shed 8 bases, with 10 bases lying between them. The CDR3 DNA is TGTGCCAGCAGTTTTAATTCCGCGGGCTACACCTTC. Its protein product is CASSFNSAGYTF.

The rearrangement links TRBV4-1 to TRBJ2-1; D may correspond to TRBD1 or TRBD2 (6 bases each). Trimming stripped 1 base from V and 10 bases from J, with 17 bases between. CDR1 MGHRA and CDR2 YSYEKL come from the germline V gene. The CDR3 runs to 15 residues. This CDR3 reads CASSQGPRGRLEQFF. The CDR3 DNA is TGCGCCAGCAGCCAAGGGCCTAGGGGGAGGTTGGAGCAGTTCTTC.

The chain couples TRBV19 to TRBJ1-5; TRBD1 is a possible D gene (5 bases). This CDR3 has 14 amino acids. The germline V gene encodes CDR1 LNHDA and CDR2 SQIVND (reference sequence). The ends were cut back, 10 bases at V and 7 bases at J, with 20 bases in the middle. DNA of the CDR3: TGTGCCACCCGAGGGAGGGGATTTACGCAGCCCCAGCATTTT. Translated: CATRGRGFTQPQHF. Filled out from reference TRBV19 and TRBJ1-5, the complete variable domain reads DGGITQSPKYLFRKEGQNVTLSCEQNLNHDAMYWYRQDPGQGLRLIYYSQIVNDFQKGDIAEGYSVSREKKESFPLTVTSAQKNPTAFYLCATRGRGFTQPQHFGDGTRLSIL.

The chain uses TRBV12-5 and TRBJ1-2; tentatively, D is TRBD1 (6 bases). Germline CDR1 reads LGHNT; CDR2 reads FRNRAP. This CDR3 comprises 13 residues. The V end lost 0 bases, the J end lost 6 bases, and 8 bases lay between the germline ends. CDR3 nucleotide sequence: TGTGCTAGTGGTTTGGTCAGGGGAGATGGCTACACCTTC. This sequence encodes CASGLVRGDGYTF. Full variable domain (remainder filled in from reference TRBV12-5 and TRBJ1-2): DARVTQTPRHKVTEMGQEVTMRCQPILGHNTVFWYRQTMMQGLELLAYFRNRAPLDDSGMPKDRFSAEMPDATLATLKIQPSEPRDSAVYFCASGLVRGDGYTFGSGTRLTVV.